These 3 T cell receptor beta chains came from one sample sequenced in a study of blood T cell repertoires in COVID-19. Sequencing used immunoSEQ multiplex PCR; TCRdb keeps in-frame clones, though not all of them. Of approximately 190,000 clones detected, about 88% appear once; the ten largest clones hold about 22%. Specimen: PBMCs or T cells enriched from blood (not recorded which). All receptors derive from a woman aged 40 to 50 in a cohort exposed to, infected with or recovered from COVID-19 (not recorded which).

The chain has TRBV18 and TRBJ2-5; 7 nucleotides line up with TRBD2. The CDR3 sequence is 15 residues long. Per germline, CDR1 KGHSH and CDR2 LQKENI. Trimming removed 3 bases from V and 2 bases from J; junction bases left unmatched: 6. CDR3 in amino acids: CASSPFSGEQETQYF. CDR3 DNA sequence: TGTGCCAGCTCACCGTTCAGCGGGGAGCAAGAGACCCAGTACTTC.

This sequence joins TRBV2 and TRBJ1-3; perhaps TRBD1 as D (5 bases). V gave up 2 bases and J gave up 1 base, with 9 bases separating them. Germline lookup yields CDR1 SNHLY and CDR2 FYNNEI. CDR3 length: 15 residues. The CDR3 nucleotides are TGTGCCAGCAGTGAATGGAGGGGTTCTGGAAACACCATATATTTT. Its protein is CASSEWRGSGNTIYF.

V usage is TRBV5-1 and J usage is TRBJ1-2; maybe TRBD1 (6 bases). CDR3 length equals 12 residues. Trimming left V 7 bases short and J 3 bases short, with 10 bases between. CDR1 and CDR2 from the germline V gene are SGHRS and YFSETQ. The CDR3 DNA is TGCGCCAGCGGGGACACCGACTATGGCTACACCTTC. As protein: CASGDTDYGYTF.